These 9 T cell receptor beta chains originate from one sample sequenced in a study of blood T cell repertoires in COVID-19. Method: immunoSEQ multiplex PCR; TCRdb's copy keeps in-frame clones and lacks some. The sample shows hundreds of thousands of clones, approximately 87% of them seen only once. Sample: peripheral blood. Receptors originate from a woman between 50 and 59 years old with COVID-19, enrolled during active disease.

This clone is a singleton in its sample. The rearrangement uses TRBV27 and TRBJ1-1, with TRBD1 identical over 7 bases. Per the germline V gene, CDR1 is MNHEY and CDR2 is SMNVEV (reference sequence). CDR3 length: 16 amino acids. Trimming cost V 6 bases and J 1 base; bases outside gene matches: 11. The CDR3 DNA reads TGTGCCAGCAGCCTTCTCCGGGACAGAAGGAACACTGAAGCTTTCTTT. Its translation is CASSLLRDRRNTEAFF.

A few counts support this clone. The gene calls are TRBV19 and TRBJ2-1; D remains ambiguous. CDR1 is LNHDA and CDR2 is SQIVND in the germline V gene (reference sequence). V lost 0 bases, J lost 8 bases, and 11 bases lay in between. This CDR3 is built from 14 residues. The CDR3 protein is CASSIENAGYEQFF. CDR3 DNA: TGTGCCAGTAGTATAGAAAACGCCGGGTATGAGCAGTTCTTC. Together with reference TRBV19 and TRBJ2-1, the CDR3 gives the full variable domain: DGGITQSPKYLFRKEGQNVTLSCEQNLNHDAMYWYRQDPGQGLRLIYYSQIVNDFQKGDIAEGYSVSREKKESFPLTVTSAQKNPTAFYLCASSIENAGYEQFFGPGTRLTVL.

The chain combines TRBV12-5 with TRBJ2-7; maybe TRBD2 (6 bases). Trimming left V 3 bases short and J 4 bases short, with 16 bases between. CDR1 is LGHNT and CDR2 is FRNRAP in the germline V gene. The CDR3 loop spans 15 amino acids. The CDR3 sequence: CASGFRAGIGYEQYF. CDR3 DNA: TGTGCTAGTGGTTTTAGGGCGGGAATTGGGTACGAGCAGTACTTC.

The rearrangement joins TRBV3-1 (or the pseudogene TRBV3-2) to TRBJ2-3; TRBD1 is a possible D gene (6 bases). In germline, CDR1 is LGHDT, CDR2 YNNKEL (reference sequence). V shed 3 bases and J shed 4 bases, with 8 bases lying between them. This CDR3 is 13 amino acids long. This chain's CDR3 is CASSQGQADTQYF. In DNA form, the CDR3 reads TGTGCCAGCAGCCAGGGACAAGCAGATACGCAGTATTTT.

The chain couples TRBV18 to TRBJ2-5, with D maybe TRBD1 (6 bases). This CDR3 contains 15 residues. CDR1 and CDR2 from the germline V gene are KGHSH and LQKENI. The V end lost 6 bases, the J end lost 4 bases, and 18 bases lay between the germline ends. The CDR3 is CASSAGASPGETQYF. In DNA form, the CDR3 reads TGTGCCAGCTCCGCAGGGGCATCCCCGGGAGAGACCCAGTACTTC.

The chain links TRBV19 to TRBJ2-2, with D perhaps matching TRBD2 (5 bases). Looked up from germline, CDR1 is LNHDA and CDR2 is SQIVND (reference sequence). This CDR3 region has 16 residues. V gave up 7 bases and J gave up 0 bases, with 15 bases separating them. The CDR3 DNA is TGTGCCAGTAAGGACTGGGGAGTCACGAACACCGGGGAGCTGTTTTTT. It yields the protein CASKDWGVTNTGELFF.

This chain joins TRBV6-2 or TRBV6-3 and TRBJ2-7, with 11 bases aligning to TRBD1. From germline, CDR1 is MNHEY and CDR2 SVGEGT. Trimming at V came to 2 bases and at J to 5 bases, leaving 2 bases not matched to a gene. This CDR3 spans 14 amino acids. The CDR3 sequence: CASSYVGQGDEQYF. The DNA for the CDR3 is TGTGCCAGCAGTTACGTGGGACAGGGGGACGAGCAGTACTTC.

The J gene is TRBJ1-3, the V gene TRBV20-1; D not resolved. The CDR3 has 11 amino acids. V shed 6 bases and J shed 8 bases, with 11 bases lying between them. Germline lookup yields CDR1 DFQATT and CDR2 SNEGSKA (reference sequence). CDR3 sequence: CSAPQLDTIYF. DNA for the CDR3: TGCAGTGCCCCCCAACTTGACACCATATATTTT.

CDR3 in amino acids: CASKAGWGNTIYF. CDR3 nucleotides: TGTGCCAGCAAGGCAGGGTGGGGAAACACCATATATTTT. V gene TRBV2 combines with J gene TRBJ1-3, with D perhaps TRBD1 (5 bases). CDR3 length equals 13 residues. Germline CDR1 and CDR2: SNHLY and FYNNEI. V lost 7 bases and J lost 4, with 11 bases in between.